The source of this T cell receptor (beta chain) is a study of cytomegalovirus exposure and HLA in healthy donors. V lost 2 bases, J lost 4 bases, and 15 bases lay in between. In germline, CDR1 is SGHKS, CDR2 YYEKEE (reference sequence). CDR3 length: 15 residues. The data were produced by immunoSEQ multiplex PCR, yet TCRdb's version contains in-frame clones alone and is incomplete. The profile shows roughly 80,000 clones, 85% to 95% of them singletons. The chain uses TRBV5-5 and TRBJ1-2; no reliable D call. This TCR was sampled from a man between 18 and 29 years old in good health and CMV-seronegative. Sequenced material: PBMCs. The CDR3 region is CASSFTQRLSYGYTF. The CDR3 bases are TGTGCCAGCAGCTTTACCCAGAGACTTTCCTATGGCTACACCTTC.